This TCR beta chain derives from a study of cytomegalovirus exposure and HLA in healthy donors. This table comes from immunoSEQ multiplex PCR, and its TCRdb copy is limited to in-frame clones, with some not included. The profile shows 150,000 to 250,000 clones, approximately 80% of them singletons. V was trimmed by 4 bases and J by 6 bases, leaving 7 bases between them. Germline V CDR1 and CDR2: SQVTM, ANQGSEA. The CDR3 totals 11 residues. The receptor was derived from a woman aged 30 to 39 in good health and CMV-seropositive. The source material was PBMCs. J is TRBJ2-1 and V is TRBV29-1; D is unclear. CDR3: CSVGKSNEQFF. CDR3 nucleotides: TGCAGCGTTGGAAAGAGCAATGAGCAGTTCTTC.